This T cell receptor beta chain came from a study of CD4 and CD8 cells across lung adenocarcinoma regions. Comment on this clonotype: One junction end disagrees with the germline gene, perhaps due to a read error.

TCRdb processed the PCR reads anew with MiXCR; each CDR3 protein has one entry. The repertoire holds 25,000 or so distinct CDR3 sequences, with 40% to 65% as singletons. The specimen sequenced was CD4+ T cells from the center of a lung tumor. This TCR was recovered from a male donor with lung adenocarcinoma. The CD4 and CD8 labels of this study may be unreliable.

The DNA for the CDR3 is TGCGCCACGAGCCTAGTTGCCAAAGACATGCAGTACTTT. Translating gives CATSLVAKDMQYF. The chain combines TRBV10-2 with TRBJ2-3; D gene uncertain. The CDR3 covers 13 residues. Germline V gives CDR1 WSHSY, CDR2 SAAADI.